This T cell receptor (beta chain) comes out of a study of shared clonotypes between healthy human individuals. Sequencing of unsorted PBMC DNA was carried out using ten immunoSEQ deep assay plates. Data came from immunoSEQ multiplex PCR; TCRdb stores just in-frame clones and leaves some out. The sample lists fewer than 650,000 clones; 76% were seen once. Trimming pared 1 base from V and 3 bases from J, leaving 12 bases between. Germline V CDR1 and CDR2: LNHDA, SQIVND (reference sequence). The CDR3 has 16 residues. The rearrangement uses TRBV19 and TRBJ1-4; no reliable D call. The receptor comes from a woman between 35 and 50 years old in good health. Some clones in this sample may be carry-over from other donors' samples. Sequencing input: PBMCs. The CDR3 DNA reads TGTGCCAGTAGTATAGTTCACAATGCGGCTAATGAAAAACTGTTTTTT. Translated, it gives CASSIVHNAANEKLFF.